This entry features one T cell receptor beta chain sequence. Its target is not known. These data originate in a study of a mutant IDH1 vaccine in newly diagnosed glioma. Study-level information: Vaccine administration was initiated 4-6 weeks following radiotherapy alone, or with temozolomide cycles.

The protocol was immunoSEQ multiplex PCR, while the TCRdb copy is restricted to in-frame clones and leaves out a portion. The sample records approximately 30,000 clones, approximately 92% being singletons. As for time point: week 47, end of study. In every dose of vaccine, 300 ug of mutant IDH1 20-mer peptide was given alongside topical imiquimod. The CDR3 spans 15 residues. V lost 5 bases, J lost 4 bases, and 8 bases stayed unmatched. The V gene's germline CDR1 is MNHEY and CDR2 SVGAGI. The source was PBMCs, collected from a glioma patient whose treatment included an IDH1 peptide vaccine. This clonotype originated in a woman between 35 and 50 years old with glioma. The chain carries TRBV6-5 and TRBJ1-2; TRBD1 matches at 9 bases. CDR3 nucleotides: TGTGCCAGCAGTACTGACAGGGGGACTGGCTATGGCTACACCTTC. This encodes CASSTDRGTGYGYTF.